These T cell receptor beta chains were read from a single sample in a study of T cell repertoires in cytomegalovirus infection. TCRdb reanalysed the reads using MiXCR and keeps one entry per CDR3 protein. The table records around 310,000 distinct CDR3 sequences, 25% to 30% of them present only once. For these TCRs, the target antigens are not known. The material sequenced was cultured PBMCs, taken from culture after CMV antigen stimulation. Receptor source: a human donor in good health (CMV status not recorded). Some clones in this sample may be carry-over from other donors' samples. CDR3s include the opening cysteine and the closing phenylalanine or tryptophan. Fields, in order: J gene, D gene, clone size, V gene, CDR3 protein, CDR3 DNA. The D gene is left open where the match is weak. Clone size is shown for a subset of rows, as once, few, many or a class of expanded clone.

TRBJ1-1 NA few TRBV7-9 CASSWTENTEAFF TGTGCCAGCAGCTGGACCGAGAACACTGAAGCTTTCTTT
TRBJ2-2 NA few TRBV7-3 CASSLTDRPTGELFF TGTGCCAGCAGCTTAACGGACAGACCCACCGGGGAGCTGTTTTTT
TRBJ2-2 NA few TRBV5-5 CASSKITGELFF TGTGCCAGCAGCAAAATCACCGGGGAGCTGTTTTTT
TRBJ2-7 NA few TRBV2 CASLRVFDYEQYF TGTGCCAGCCTAAGGGTCTTTGACTACGAGCAGTACTTC
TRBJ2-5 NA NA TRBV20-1 CSALGHGQTQYF TGCAGTGCCCTTGGACATGGTCAGACCCAGTACTTC
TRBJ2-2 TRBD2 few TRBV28 CASFMSMRGGLNTGELFF TGTGCCAGCTTTATGAGCATGAGGGGAGGGCTGAACACCGGGGAGCTGTTTTTT
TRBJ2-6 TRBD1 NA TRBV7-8 CASSPGQGLSGANVLTF TGTGCCAGCAGCCCGGGACAGGGCCTCTCTGGGGCCAACGTCCTGACTTTC
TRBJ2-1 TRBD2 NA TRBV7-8 CASSLDVGLAGGVNEQFF TGTGCCAGCAGCTTAGACGTGGGACTAGCGGGAGGGGTCAATGAGCAGTTCTTC
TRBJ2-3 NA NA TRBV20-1 CSARSVWLASSTDTQYF TGCAGTGCTAGATCCGTCTGGCTAGCCTCTAGCACAGATACGCAGTATTTT
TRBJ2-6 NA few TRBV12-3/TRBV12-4 CASSSEQGFSGANVLTF TGTGCCAGCAGTTCCGAACAGGGATTCTCTGGGGCCAACGTCCTGACTTTC
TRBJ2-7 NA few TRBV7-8 CASSLDPAFPGGEQYF TGTGCCAGCAGCTTAGATCCCGCATTCCCTGGGGGCGAGCAGTACTTC
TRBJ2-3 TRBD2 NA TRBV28 CASSLNSGIGPDTQYF TGTGCCAGCAGTCTTAATAGCGGGATTGGGCCAGATACGCAGTATTTT
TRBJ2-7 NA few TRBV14 CASSHALTDLPSNEQYF TGTGCCAGCAGCCATGCCCTGACAGACCTACCCTCTAACGAGCAGTACTTC
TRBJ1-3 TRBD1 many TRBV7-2 CASSSPLARQGRRNTIYF TGTGCCAGCAGCTCTCCTCTAGCTAGACAGGGAAGGCGTAACACCATATATTTT
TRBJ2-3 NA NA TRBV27 CASSFTADTQYF TGTGCCAGCAGTTTTACAGCAGATACGCAGTATTTT
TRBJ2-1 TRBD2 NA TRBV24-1 CATSDLAGSYNEQFF TGTGCCACCAGTGATTTAGCGGGGTCCTACAATGAGCAGTTCTTC
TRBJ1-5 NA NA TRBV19 CASSIDSDRRPQHF TGTGCCAGTAGTATAGACAGCGACAGGAGGCCCCAGCATTTT
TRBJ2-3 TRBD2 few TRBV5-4 CASSSTTSGSTDTQYF TGTGCCAGCAGCTCCACGACTAGCGGGAGCACAGATACGCAGTATTTT
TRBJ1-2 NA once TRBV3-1 CASGPGYGYTF TGTGCCAGCGGCCCCGGATATGGCTACACCTTC
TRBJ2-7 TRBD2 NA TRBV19 CASSSNSGRDAYEQYF TGTGCCAGTAGTTCGAACAGCGGGAGAGATGCCTACGAGCAGTACTTC
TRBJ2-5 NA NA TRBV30 CAWSRDFQETQYF TGTGCCTGGAGCCGGGACTTTCAAGAGACCCAGTACTTC
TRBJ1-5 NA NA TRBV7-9 CASSLDPFQPQHF TGTGCCAGCAGCTTAGATCCGTTTCAGCCCCAGCATTTT
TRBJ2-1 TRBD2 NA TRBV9 CASSVGTSGPYNEQFF TGTGCCAGCAGCGTAGGGACTAGCGGGCCTTACAATGAGCAGTTCTTC
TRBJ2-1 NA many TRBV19 CASSSGSNEQFF TGTGCCAGTAGTAGCGGAAGTAATGAGCAGTTCTTC
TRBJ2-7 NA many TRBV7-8 CASSSTGTGAYEQYF TGTGCCAGCAGCTCAACCGGGACCGGCGCCTACGAGCAGTACTTC
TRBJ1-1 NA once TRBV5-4 CASGLRNPPFF TGTGCCAGCGGCCTGCGTAACCCCCCTTTCTTT
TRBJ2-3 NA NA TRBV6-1 CASILGRGRTDTQYF TGTGCCAGCATCCTGGGGAGGGGGCGTACAGATACGCAGTATTTT
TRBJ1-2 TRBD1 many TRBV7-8 CASSPGGPGGSYGYTF TGTGCCAGCAGCCCTGGGGGGCCAGGGGGCAGCTATGGCTACACCTTC
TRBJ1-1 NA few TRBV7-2 CASSKQGNTEAFF TGTGCCAGCAGCAAACAGGGTAACACTGAAGCTTTCTTT
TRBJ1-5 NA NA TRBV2 CASSGLGNQPQHF TGTGCCAGCAGTGGCCTTGGTAATCAGCCCCAGCATTTT
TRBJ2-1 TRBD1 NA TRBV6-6 CASSFYQGDPYNEQFF TGTGCCAGCAGTTTTTACCAGGGGGATCCCTACAATGAGCAGTTCTTC
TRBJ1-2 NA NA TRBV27 CASSLRGTRGGYYGYTF TGTGCCAGCAGCCTTAGAGGGACAAGGGGGGGTTACTATGGCTACACCTTC
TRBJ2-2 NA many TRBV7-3 CASSLTGELFF TGTGCCAGCAGCCTCACCGGGGAGCTGTTTTTT
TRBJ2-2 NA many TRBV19 CASSPRATRTGELFF TGTGCCAGTAGTCCGAGAGCGACCCGCACCGGGGAGCTGTTTTTT
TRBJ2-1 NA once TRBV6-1 CASSEIGGSYNEQFF TGTGCCAGCAGTGAAATTGGGGGCTCCTACAATGAGCAGTTCTTC
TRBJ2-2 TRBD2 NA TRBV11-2 CASIESIAGVAGELFF TGTGCCAGCATCGAGAGCATAGCGGGAGTTGCCGGGGAGCTGTTTTTT
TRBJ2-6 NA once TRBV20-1 CSASESSGANVLTF TGCAGTGCTAGCGAGAGCTCTGGGGCCAACGTCCTGACTTTC
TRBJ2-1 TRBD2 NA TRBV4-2 CASSQGGAGSAYNEQFF TGTGCCAGCAGCCAAGGAGGAGCGGGATCGGCCTACAATGAGCAGTTCTTC
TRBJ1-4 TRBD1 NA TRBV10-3 CAISQGGTTNEKLFF TGTGCCATCAGTCAGGGGGGAACAACTAATGAAAAACTGTTTTTT
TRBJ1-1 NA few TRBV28 CASRTPEGNTEAFF TGTGCCAGCAGGACCCCCGAAGGAAACACTGAAGCTTTCTTT
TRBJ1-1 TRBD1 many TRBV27 CASSLSFTGGNTEAFF TGTGCCAGCAGTTTATCCTTTACAGGGGGCAACACTGAAGCTTTCTTT
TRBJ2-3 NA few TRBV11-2 CASGPGRTDTQYF TGTGCCAGCGGGCCAGGGCGGACAGATACGCAGTATTTT
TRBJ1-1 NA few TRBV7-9 CASSVQRNTEAFF TGTGCCAGCAGCGTACAGAGGAACACTGAAGCTTTCTTT
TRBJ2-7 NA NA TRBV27 CASSLSAGDYEQYF TGTGCCAGCAGTTTATCCGCAGGGGACTACGAGCAGTACTTC
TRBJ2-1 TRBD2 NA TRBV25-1 CASSPEVSGRIYNEQFF TGTGCCAGCAGCCCCGAGGTGAGCGGGAGAATCTACAATGAGCAGTTCTTC
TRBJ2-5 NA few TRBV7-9 CASSRQPPRETQYF TGTGCCAGCAGCCGACAGCCCCCCAGGGAGACCCAGTACTTC
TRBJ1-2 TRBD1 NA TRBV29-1 CSVWTGGGYTF TGCAGCGTCTGGACAGGGGGAGGCTACACCTTC
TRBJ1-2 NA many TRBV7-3 CASSLNAGWDYGYTF TGTGCCAGCAGCTTAAACGCGGGGTGGGACTATGGCTACACCTTC
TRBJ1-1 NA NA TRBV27 CASSFRGLNTEAFF TGTGCCAGCAGTTTCCGGGGACTGAACACTGAAGCTTTCTTT